The 26 T cell receptor beta chains below come from one sample, sequenced in a study of vaccination and CD4 T cells after COVID-19. Treatment of the sample: 10-day PBMC culture with coronavirus spike peptide pools or control peptides (ViraFEST assay). According to the study, CD4+ T cells from the unexposed donor were gathered ahead of the COVID-19 pandemic (2011-2018). Cultured CD4+ T-cell DNA underwent Oncomine TCR Beta short-read sequencing. Genomic DNA was isolated from CD4+ T cells that had been cultured. TCRdb recomputed calls from the PCR reads with MiXCR, one row per CDR3 protein. Here the sample spans roughly 9,100 distinct CDR3 sequences, less than 35% being singletons. Which antigens these TCRs recognize remains unknown. The sample taken for sequencing was CD4+ T cells from blood, cultured in vitro. Receptor source: a human donor in good health.

This clonotype has a handful of counts. The CDR3 bases are TGTGCCAGCAGCGTAACAGGGGCCCTCCACTTT. This translates into CASSVTGALHF. The chain links TRBV7-8 to TRBJ1-6; 7 bases are shared with TRBD1. Germline assignment: CDR1 SGHVS and CDR2 FQNEAQ. The CDR3 contains 11 residues. The V segment lost 5 bases and the J segment 14 bases; nucleotides outside the gene matches: 3.

The chain links TRBV7-9 to TRBJ2-5, with D tentatively TRBD2 (5 bases). Trimming took off 2 bases at V and 5 bases at J, with 6 bases between the two ends. Germline V CDR1 and CDR2: SEHNR, FQNEAQ (reference sequence). The CDR3 spans 12 residues. CDR3 sequence: CASSLRGETQYF. CDR3 bases: TGTGCCAGCAGCTTACGGGGTGAGACCCAGTACTTC.

This chain uses TRBV6-1 with TRBJ2-7, with TRBD1 matching 10 bases. The germline gives CDR1 MNHNS, CDR2 SASEGT. CDR3 size: 15 residues. Trimming removed 5 bases from V and 3 bases from J; junction bases left unmatched: 7. This chain's CDR3 is CASSPIDRGRYEQYF. The DNA for the CDR3 is TGTGCCAGCAGTCCGATAGACAGGGGGCGCTACGAGCAGTACTTC.

V is TRBV2 and J is TRBJ1-2; tentatively, D is TRBD1 (5 bases). CDR3 length: 17 residues. The germline gives CDR1 SNHLY, CDR2 FYNNEI. V lost 6 bases to trimming and J lost 0 bases, with 20 bases between them. The CDR3 protein is CASRGEGPRGPNYGYTF. The CDR3 nucleotides are TGTGCCAGCAGGGGTGAGGGACCTCGTGGCCCTAACTATGGCTACACCTTC.

The J gene is TRBJ2-3, the V gene TRBV7-2, with a tentative D call TRBD2 (6 bases). This CDR3 is 16 amino acids long. V was clipped by 5 bases and J by 3 bases, with 18 bases between them. Germline CDR1 is SGHTA and CDR2 is FQGNSA. CDR3 sequence: CASSPRLGAGTDTQYF. Here the CDR3 DNA reads TGTGCCAGCAGCCCGCGACTAGGAGCAGGAACAGATACGCAGTATTTT. Drawing the rest from reference TRBV7-2 and TRBJ2-3, the complete variable domain is GAGVSQSPSNKVTEKGKDVELRCDPISGHTALYWYRQSLGQGLEFLIYFQGNSAPDKSGLPSDRFSAERTGGSVSTLTIQRTQQEDSAVYLCASSPRLGAGTDTQYFGPGTRLTVL.

This clonotype came up a few times. The chain carries TRBV20-1 and TRBJ2-3, with TRBD2 matching 7 bases. Per germline, CDR1 DFQATT and CDR2 SNEGSKA (reference sequence). The length of the CDR3 is 15 residues. Unmatched junction bases numbered 15, after V lost 6 bases and J lost 6 bases. The CDR3 region has the DNA TGCAGTGCCTCAGAATTAGCGGGTCGGCATGATACGCAGTATTTT. Protein: CSASELAGRHDTQYF.

Only one count was recorded for this clonotype. The chain uses TRBV28 and TRBJ1-1; tentatively, D is TRBD1 (5 bases). Trimming cost V 8 bases and J 1 base, with 20 bases left between them. This CDR3 comprises 16 residues. Germline CDR1 and CDR2: MDHEN and SYDVKM. The CDR3 loop is CASRSGATGGNTEAFF. The CDR3 coding sequence is TGTGCCAGCCGCTCAGGTGCCACGGGGGGGAACACTGAAGCTTTCTTT.

This clonotype was seen only a few times. This chain connects TRBV7-9 to TRBJ1-6; 9 nucleotides line up with TRBD1. CDR3 length: 16 residues. Germline CDR1 SEHNR, CDR2 FQNEAQ (reference sequence). Trimming took 5 bases from V and 5 from J; bases not matched to a gene: 7. The CDR3 coding sequence is TGTGCCAGCAGCCCCCGGACAGGGGACCATAATTCACCCCTCCACTTT. Amino acids: CASSPRTGDHNSPLHF.

This chain's CDR3 is CASSLGGEQYF. CDR3 bases: TGTGCCAGCAGCTTGGGAGGCGAGCAGTACTTC. The chain employs TRBV5-4 and TRBJ2-7; D ambiguous. The CDR3 consists of 11 residues. The germline V and J ends were trimmed by 0 bases and 6 bases, with 4 bases remaining between them. Germline lookup yields CDR1 SGHNT and CDR2 YYREEE (reference sequence).

This chain connects TRBV7-2 to TRBJ1-5; 10 bases agree with TRBD1. The CDR3 consists of 16 residues. V was pared by 5 bases and J by 4 bases, with 8 bases of the junction left unmatched. CDR1 SGHTA and CDR2 FQGNSA come from the germline V gene. The CDR3 loop is CASSRGGDRGNQPQHF. The CDR3 region has the DNA TGTGCCAGCAGCCGAGGAGGGGACAGGGGAAATCAGCCCCAGCATTTT.

The V gene is TRBV7-8, the J gene TRBJ2-7, with TRBD2 matching 14 bases. Trimming took 3 bases from V and 0 from J; bases not matched to a gene: 10. The CDR3 is 19 residues long. CDR1 SGHVS and CDR2 FQNEAQ come from the germline V gene. The CDR3 loop is CASSLTPGLAGANSYEQYF. CDR3 nucleotide sequence: TGTGCCAGCAGCTTGACTCCGGGACTAGCGGGAGCAAACTCCTACGAGCAGTACTTC.

This clonotype came up a few times. This chain uses TRBV4-2 with TRBJ1-5; D remains ambiguous. This CDR3 spans 13 amino acids. The V and J ends lost 0 bases and 6 bases respectively, with 6 bases between them. CDR1 is LGHNA, CDR2 YNFKEQ, per germline. This CDR3 reads CASSQEGIQPQHF. The CDR3 DNA is TGTGCCAGCAGCCAAGAGGGGATTCAGCCCCAGCATTTT.

This clonotype was observed a handful of times. This chain uses TRBV6-1 with TRBJ2-7, with D possibly TRBD2 on 6 matching bases. Trimming pared 6 bases from V and 0 bases from J, leaving 12 bases between. This CDR3 has 14 residues. The germline V gene has CDR1 MNHNS and CDR2 SASEGT. The CDR3 region has the DNA TGTGCCAGCAGCCCCGGGGGATACTCCTACGAGCAGTACTTC. Translated: CASSPGGYSYEQYF.

The chain couples TRBV6-2 or TRBV6-3 to TRBJ1-5; D is uncertain. This CDR3 is 14 amino acids long. Germline CDR1 and CDR2: MNHEY and SVGEGT. Trimming stripped 10 bases from V and 0 bases from J, with 13 bases between. The CDR3 nucleotides read TGTGCCACCATACAGCCTCCTAGCAATCAGCCCCAGCATTTT. It is translated as CATIQPPSNQPQHF.

This clonotype was seen a few times. The V gene is TRBV6-1, the J gene TRBJ2-7; maybe TRBD2 (7 bases). Germline CDR1 MNHNS, CDR2 SASEGT. This CDR3 region has 11 residues. CDR3 DNA: TGTGCTGGGAGGGGGTTCTACGAGCAGTACTTC. Translation gives CAGRGFYEQYF.

The chain uses TRBV2 and TRBJ2-1; 10 bases agree with TRBD2. Germline CDR1 SNHLY, CDR2 FYNNEI. The V and J ends lost 8 bases and 4 bases, in that order; junction bases with no gene match: 5. The CDR3 runs to 14 residues. CDR3 DNA sequence: TGTGCCAGCCGCAGGACTAGCGGTTACAATGAGCAGTTCTTC. The encoded protein is CASRRTSGYNEQFF.

This clonotype showed up just a few times. The chain joins TRBV20-1 to TRBJ2-3; possibly TRBD1 for D (6 bases). The CDR3 consists of 14 residues. V lost 0 bases, J lost 2 bases, and 9 bases lay in between. Germline CDR1 is DFQATT and CDR2 is SNEGSKA (reference sequence). The CDR3 sequence is CSAREGANTDTQYF. As DNA, the CDR3 is TGCAGTGCTAGAGAGGGGGCAAACACAGATACGCAGTATTTT.

This chain links TRBV7-3 with TRBJ2-1, with unresolved D. Germline V gene sequence: CDR1 SGHTA, CDR2 FQGTGA. The CDR3 is 15 amino acids. V shed 1 base and J shed 4 bases, with 11 bases lying between them. Here the CDR3 reads CASSLIGPRYNEQFF. The CDR3 DNA follows: TGTGCCAGCAGCTTAATAGGGCCCAGATACAATGAGCAGTTCTTC.

The genes are TRBV7-6 and TRBJ1-1; TRBD1 agrees at 7 bases. Trimming cost V 2 bases and J 0 bases; bases outside gene matches: 6. This CDR3 is built from 16 residues. Germline V CDR1 and CDR2: SGHVS, FNYEAQ. The CDR3 spells CASSLIQGRMNTEAFF. The CDR3 nucleotides read TGTGCCAGCAGCTTAATACAGGGGCGGATGAACACTGAAGCTTTCTTT.

J is TRBJ2-7 and V is TRBV6-2 or TRBV6-3; 9 bases fit TRBD2. The CDR3 sequence is 16 residues long. CDR1 is MNHEY and CDR2 is SVGEGT in the germline V gene. With V trimmed by 5 bases and J by 0 bases, 8 bases remained unmatched. The CDR3 region has the DNA TGTGCCAGCAGTCCTTTTAGCGGGAGCAGCTCCTACGAGCAGTACTTC. Translating it yields CASSPFSGSSSYEQYF.

This chain joins TRBV7-2 and TRBJ2-1; D is unclear. CDR3 length: 14 residues. Germline values: CDR1 SGHTA, CDR2 FQGNSA. The V and J ends lost 5 bases and 6 bases respectively, with 14 bases between them. The CDR3 coding sequence is TGTGCCAGCAGCCGACCCGGGCCCGGCAATGAGCAGTTCTTC. This sequence encodes CASSRPGPGNEQFF.

This clonotype was detected a few times. The chain recombines TRBV6-2 or TRBV6-3 with TRBJ2-7, with D hard to call. Germline loops: CDR1 MNHEY, CDR2 SVGEGT. This CDR3 has 14 amino acids. V was cut by 6 bases and J by 3 bases, with 15 bases left in between. The chain's CDR3 is CASSLREKIYEQYF. The CDR3 DNA reads TGTGCCAGCAGCCTACGAGAGAAGATCTACGAGCAGTACTTC.

This clonotype was picked up a small number of times. The V call is TRBV6-1, the J call TRBJ1-2; 7 bases match TRBD1. The ends lost 3 bases at V and 8 bases at J; junction bases unmatched: 12. This CDR3 spans 15 amino acids. Germline CDR1 and CDR2: MNHNS and SASEGT. The CDR3 DNA reads as TGTGCCAGCAGTGACGGTAACAGGGGCGCGGAGGGCTACACCTTC. Protein product: CASSDGNRGAEGYTF.

This clonotype showed up just a few times. The V call is TRBV20-1, the J call TRBJ2-1; D is perhaps TRBD1 (5 bases). CDR1 is DFQATT and CDR2 is SNEGSKA in the germline V gene (reference sequence). The CDR3 runs to 13 residues. The V and J ends lost 0 bases and 7 bases respectively, with 10 bases between them. CDR3: CSARDQGMNEQFF. The CDR3 DNA reads TGCAGTGCTAGAGATCAGGGAATGAATGAGCAGTTCTTC.

This clonotype was seen a few times. This sequence joins TRBV20-1 and TRBJ2-1; 13 bases are a match to TRBD2. The CDR3 is 16 amino acids. Trimming removed 3 bases from V and 6 bases from J; junction bases left unmatched: 8. From germline, CDR1 is DFQATT and CDR2 SNEGSKA (reference sequence). The CDR3 sequence is CSASYGLAGVTNEQFF. The CDR3 DNA follows: TGCAGTGCTAGCTACGGACTAGCGGGAGTAACCAATGAGCAGTTCTTC.

The V gene is TRBV20-1, the J gene TRBJ1-3, with no clear D. The CDR3 loop spans 14 amino acids. The germline gives CDR1 DFQATT, CDR2 SNEGSKA (reference sequence). V lost 0 bases to trimming and J lost 14 bases, with 20 bases between them. Here the CDR3 DNA reads TGCAGTGCTAGAGATGTTAGCCTCACCGAGAATTTATATTTT. Protein: CSARDVSLTENLYF.